This T cell receptor beta chain was retrieved from a study of cytomegalovirus exposure and HLA in healthy donors. Overall study findings and caveats: The study found most TCR sequences rare, yet found some public TCRs in many donors.

In its sample, this clone was seen once. Its antigen is still unknown. Both 60 Vbeta primers and 13 Jbeta primers went into the PCR. In the original processing: A follow-up analysis tallied some 80 million unique TCR beta chains, roughly 11 million shared. Produced via immunoSEQ multiplex PCR; TCRdb's table is partial and in-frame only. From that table come the V and J calls and clone size; the DNA was used to work out D and trimming. This sample has some 200,000 clones; 79% occur once, and the top ten carry approximately 1.4%. V shed 0 bases and J 4 bases; nucleotides not matched to a gene: 3. The CDR3 has 14 amino acids. The germline CDR1 and CDR2 sequences are MNHEY and SMNVEV (reference sequence).

This sequence was found in a girl between 5 and 17 years old in good health and CMV-seropositive. The source material was PBMCs. The rearrangement joins TRBV27 to TRBJ2-7, with 7 bases fitting TRBD2. Here the CDR3 reads CASSLSGGGYEQYF. The CDR3 DNA is TGTGCCAGCAGTTTATCTGGGGGGGGTTACGAGCAGTACTTC.